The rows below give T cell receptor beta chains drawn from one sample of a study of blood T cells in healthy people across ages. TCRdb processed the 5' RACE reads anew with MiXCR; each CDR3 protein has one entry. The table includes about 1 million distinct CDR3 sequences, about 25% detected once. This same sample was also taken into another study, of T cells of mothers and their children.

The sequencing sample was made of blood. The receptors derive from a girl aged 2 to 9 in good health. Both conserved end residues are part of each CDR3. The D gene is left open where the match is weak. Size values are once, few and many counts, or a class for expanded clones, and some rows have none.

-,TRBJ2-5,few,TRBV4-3,TGCGCCAGCAGCCAAGGGTACAGGTACCAAGAGACCCAGTACTTC,CASSQGYRYQETQYF
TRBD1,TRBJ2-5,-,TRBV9,TGTGCCAGCTCGGGACAGGTCGAAGAGACCCAGTACTTC,CASSGQVEETQYF
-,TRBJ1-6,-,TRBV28,TGTGCCAGCAGTCGGGGACCGGGCAGGTCCTATAATTCACCCCTCCACTTT,CASSRGPGRSYNSPLHF
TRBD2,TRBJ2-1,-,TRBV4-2,TGTGCCAGCAGCCCCGTGGGTAGCGGGGTCAATGAGCAGTTCTTC,CASSPVGSGVNEQFF
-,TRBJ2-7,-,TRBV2,TGTGCCAGCAGCCCTGTGGAGGGGGCCAGCTCCTACGAGCAGTACTTC,CASSPVEGASSYEQYF
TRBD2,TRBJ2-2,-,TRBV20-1,TGCAATGCTAGAAGGACTAGCGGGGGGCTTACCGGGGAGCTGTTTTTT,CNARRTSGGLTGELFF
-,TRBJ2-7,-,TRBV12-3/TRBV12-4,TGTGCCAGCAGCCCAACCCTTGTGAGAGTCGACGAGCAGTACTTC,CASSPTLVRVDEQYF
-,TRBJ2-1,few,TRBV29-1,TGCAGCGTTGAGAAGAGCTCCTACAATGAGCAGTTCTTC,CSVEKSSYNEQFF
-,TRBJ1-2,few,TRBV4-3,TGCGCCAGCAGCCAAGATCGGTCCGGTCTCTATGGCTACACCTTC,CASSQDRSGLYGYTF
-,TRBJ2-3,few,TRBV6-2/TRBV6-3,TGTGCCAGCAGCTTGATAGCCACAGATACGCAGTATTTT,CASSLIATDTQYF
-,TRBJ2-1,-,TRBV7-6,TGTGCCAGCAGCTCCGCTCCCTCGGATAGCTCCTACAATGAGCAGTTCTTC,CASSSAPSDSSYNEQFF
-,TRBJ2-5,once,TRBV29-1,TGCAGCGCTCTACCCGGGAGCAAAGAGACCCAGTACTTC,CSALPGSKETQYF
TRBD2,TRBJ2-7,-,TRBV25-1,TGTGCCAGCAGTGAATGGAGAACGGGAGGGCTTCAGGACGAGCAGTACTTC,CASSEWRTGGLQDEQYF
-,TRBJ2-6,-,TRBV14,TGTGCCAGTGGGCCTGGGGCCAACGTCCTGACTTTC,CASGPGANVLTF
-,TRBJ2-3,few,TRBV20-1,TGCAGTGCTAGAGAAGAGTTGGGGACAGATACGCAGTATTTT,CSAREELGTDTQYF
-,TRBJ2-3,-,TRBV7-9,TGTGCCAGCAGCCCCCCCCCCACAGATACGCAGTATTTT,CASSPPPTDTQYF
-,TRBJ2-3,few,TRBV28,TGTGCCAGCAGTTTACGGAGTGGATACACAGATACGCAGTATTTT,CASSLRSGYTDTQYF
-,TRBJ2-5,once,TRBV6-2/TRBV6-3,TGTGCCAGCAGTTATGGAGCGGAGGAGTACTTC,CASSYGAEEYF
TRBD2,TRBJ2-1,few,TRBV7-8,TGTGCCAGCAGCTTGGTAGCGGGAAGAAGCAATGAGCAGTTCTTC,CASSLVAGRSNEQFF
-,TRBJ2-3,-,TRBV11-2,TGTGCCAGCAGCGACCCTCGAGGGGTCGGACTCAGCACAGATACGCAGTATTTT,CASSDPRGVGLSTDTQYF
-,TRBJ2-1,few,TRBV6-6,TGTGCCAGCAGTTACTCGACGGGTAGCCCCCCCTTCTTC,CASSYSTGSPPFF
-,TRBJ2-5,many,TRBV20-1,TGCAGTGCTAGACGGGAGACCCAGTACTTC,CSARRETQYF
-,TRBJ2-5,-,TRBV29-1,TGCAGCGTTGATTTGGGGGGGGCCACTGTGGAGACCCAGTACTTC,CSVDLGGATVETQYF
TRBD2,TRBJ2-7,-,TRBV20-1,TGCAGTGCTAGACCTGGGACTAGCGGTGACTTTTACGAGCAGTACTTC,CSARPGTSGDFYEQYF
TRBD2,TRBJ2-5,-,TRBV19,TGTGCCAGCGCTGCCCTCTTTACTAGCGGGAAAGAAGAGACCCAGTACTTC,CASAALFTSGKEETQYF
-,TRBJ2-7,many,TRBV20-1,TGCAGTGCTAGGAGCGGAAGGAGCTCCTACGAGCAGTACTTC,CSARSGRSSYEQYF
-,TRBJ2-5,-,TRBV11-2,TGTGCCAGCAGCTTAGAGGCGGGGGCGCTGGTGGCCCAGTACTTC,CASSLEAGALVAQYF
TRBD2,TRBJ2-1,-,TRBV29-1,TGCAGCGTGGGACTAGCGGGAGGGTTATCCTACAATGAGCAGTTCTTC,CSVGLAGGLSYNEQFF
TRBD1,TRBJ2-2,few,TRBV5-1,TGCGCCAGCAGCTTGGGGCAGGGGGTCGCCGGAACCGGGGAGCTGTTTTTT,CASSLGQGVAGTGELFF
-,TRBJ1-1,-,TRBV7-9,TGTGCCAGCAGCCAAAGGGCGGACTTTGAAGCTTTCTTT,CASSQRADFEAFF
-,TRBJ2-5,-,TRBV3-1,TGTGCCAGCAGCCGCGTCGGAGGTGGAGAGACCCAGTACTTC,CASSRVGGGETQYF
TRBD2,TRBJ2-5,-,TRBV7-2,TGTGCCAGCAGCTTAGAGTCCAGCGGGGGATGGTGGACCCAGTACTTC,CASSLESSGGWWTQYF
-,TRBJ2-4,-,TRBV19,TGTGCCAGTAGTGGGCAGGTGGAAAACATTCAGTACTTC,CASSGQVENIQYF
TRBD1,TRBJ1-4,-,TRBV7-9,TGTGCCAGCAGCCAAGGGACAGAAGCAGGAAAACTGTTTTTT,CASSQGTEAGKLFF
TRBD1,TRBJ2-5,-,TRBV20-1,TGCAGTGCTCAAACAGGGGTAACTCAAGAGACCCAGTACTTC,CSAQTGVTQETQYF
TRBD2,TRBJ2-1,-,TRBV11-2,TGTGCCAGCAGCCCTCGACTGGGCGGGACTAGCGGTCACAATGAGCAGTTCTTC,CASSPRLGGTSGHNEQFF
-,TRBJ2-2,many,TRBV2,TGTGCCGGGACCAGGGACTCAAGCACCGGGGAGCTGTTTTTT,CAGTRDSSTGELFF
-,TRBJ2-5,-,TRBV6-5,TGTGCCAGCAACCCTAGGGGCACTCCTTCGGAGACCCAGTACTTC,CASNPRGTPSETQYF
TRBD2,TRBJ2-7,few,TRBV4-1,TGCGCCAGCAGCCAAGGGACTAGCGAATCCTACGAGCAGTACTTC,CASSQGTSESYEQYF
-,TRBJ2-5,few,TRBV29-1,TGCAGCGTTGAAGATGTCTCGGCGAAAGAGACCCAGTACTTC,CSVEDVSAKETQYF
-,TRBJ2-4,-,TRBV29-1,TGCAGCGCCCAGGGGTTTCAGGCGGCGGGAGCCAAAAACATTCAGTACTTC,CSAQGFQAAGAKNIQYF
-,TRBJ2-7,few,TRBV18,TGTGCCAGCTCACCTTCAGCGGACGCTTACGAGCAGTACTTC,CASSPSADAYEQYF
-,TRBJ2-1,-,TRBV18,TGTGCCAGCTCACCTAGCAGAGGCGATGAGCAGTTCTTC,CASSPSRGDEQFF
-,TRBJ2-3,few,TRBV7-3,TGTGCCAGCAGCTTAAGGGCTATAGATACGCAGTATTTT,CASSLRAIDTQYF
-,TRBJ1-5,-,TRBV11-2,TGTGCCAGCAGCCAGTGGGGGACGAGCAATCAGCCCCAGCATTTT,CASSQWGTSNQPQHF
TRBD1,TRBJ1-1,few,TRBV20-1,TGCAGTGCAAGCCGGGACAGGACGAACACTGAAGCTTTCTTT,CSASRDRTNTEAFF
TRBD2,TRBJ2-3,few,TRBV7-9,TGTGCCAGCAGCCTCACAGCGGGAGCGTCAGATACGCAGTATTTT,CASSLTAGASDTQYF
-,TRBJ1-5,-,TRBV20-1,TGCAGTGCCACCGACTCCTTTGGCAATCAGCCCCAGCATTTT,CSATDSFGNQPQHF
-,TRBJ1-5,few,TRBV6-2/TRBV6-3,TGTGCCAGCAGTTACATTGCACAAGAACAGCCCCAGCATTTT,CASSYIAQEQPQHF
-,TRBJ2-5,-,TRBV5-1,TGCGCCAGCAGCTTGGGGCAGGGCGCTAAAGAGACCCAGTACTTC,CASSLGQGAKETQYF
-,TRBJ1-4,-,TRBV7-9,TGTGCCAGCAGCTTAGGACAGGCACCCGAAAAACTGTTTTTT,CASSLGQAPEKLFF
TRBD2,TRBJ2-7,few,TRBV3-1,TGTGCCAGCAGCCAAAGGACTAGCGGGAACGAGCAGTACTTC,CASSQRTSGNEQYF
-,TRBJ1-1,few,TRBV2,TGTGCCAGCAGTGTACAGAGTATGAACACTGTAGCTTTCTTT,CASSVQSMNTVAFF
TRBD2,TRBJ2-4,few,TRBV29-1,TGCAGCGTTGAATCGGGCGGGGGGGAGAACATTCAGTACTTC,CSVESGGGENIQYF
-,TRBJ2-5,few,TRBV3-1,TGTGCCAGCAGCCAAGGATCCTATCAAGAGACCCAGTACTTC,CASSQGSYQETQYF
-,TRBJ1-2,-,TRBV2,TGTGCCAGCAGCCCATCCCGCGTGGGGGGTGTAGGCTATGGCTACACCTTC,CASSPSRVGGVGYGYTF
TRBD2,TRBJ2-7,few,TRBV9,TGTGCCAGCAGTATAGCGGGAGGCAGCGAGCAGTACTTC,CASSIAGGSEQYF